The table lists the clone carrying this T cell receptor beta chain with many counts. No antigen is known for it. Previously published methods and listed TCR primers were used for the bulk TCR libraries. TCRdb passed the PCR reads through MiXCR, listing each CDR3 protein once. The table has some 320,000 distinct CDR3 sequences, 20% to 25% seen once; the top ten hold approximately 0.84%. The entry originates in a study of molecular identifiers for immune sequencing clone quantification. The CDR3 is 12 residues long. The germline V and J ends were trimmed by 6 bases and 2 bases, with 7 bases remaining between them. Per the germline V gene, CDR1 is SQVTM and CDR2 is ANQGSEA. The sorting of naive CD8 T cells used the CD8+CD4-CCR7+CD45RA+ phenotype. Points from the study as a whole: Clones that exceeded 20 RNA copies held over 97% of effector molecules, yet under 1% in naive cells. The sizes of highly expanded clones could be underestimated when identical TCR molecules share a barcode.

Sequenced: naive CD8+ T cells from blood, with Jurkat cell RNA spiked in. Subset in this sample: FACS-sorted CD8+CD4-CCR7+CD45RA+ naive T cells. This sequence joins TRBV29-1 and TRBJ2-2; no definite D call. The origin of this receptor is a human donor in good health. Some libraries in this study had Jurkat cell RNA spiked in. CDR3 residues: CSVLPNTGELFF. CDR3 DNA sequence: TGCAGCGTGCTCCCTAACACCGGGGAGCTGTTTTTT.